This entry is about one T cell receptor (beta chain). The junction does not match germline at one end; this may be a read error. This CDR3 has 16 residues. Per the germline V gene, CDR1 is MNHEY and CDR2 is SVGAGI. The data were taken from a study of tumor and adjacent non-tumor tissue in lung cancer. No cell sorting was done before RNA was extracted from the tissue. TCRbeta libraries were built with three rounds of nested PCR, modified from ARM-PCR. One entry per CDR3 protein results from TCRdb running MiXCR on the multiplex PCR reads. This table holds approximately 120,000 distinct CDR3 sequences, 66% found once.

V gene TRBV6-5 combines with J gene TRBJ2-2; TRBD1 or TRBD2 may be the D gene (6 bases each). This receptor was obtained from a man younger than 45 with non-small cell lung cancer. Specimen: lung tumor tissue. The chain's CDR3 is CASSYSWGAKTGELFF. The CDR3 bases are TGTGCCAGCAGTTACTCGTGGGGGGCGAAGACCGGGGAGCTGTTCTTT.